The 2 T cell receptor beta chains below all came from one sample that was sequenced in a study of T cell responses to AZD1222 COVID-19 vaccine. The data were produced by immunoSEQ multiplex PCR, yet TCRdb's version contains in-frame clones alone and is incomplete. The profile shows some 91,000 clones, 85% to 95% of them singletons. This material consisted of peripheral blood, taken on day 0 of AZD1222 vaccination. The source is an adult in good health.

The DNA for the CDR3 is TGTGCCAGCAGCTTAAGGGTTTCGGAGAACAATGAGCAGTTCTTC. Translation: CASSLRVSENNEQFF. The chain combines TRBV7-3 with TRBJ2-1; D is ambiguous. Germline V CDR1 and CDR2: SGHTA, FQGTGA. Trimming left V 1 base short and J 5 bases short, with 12 bases between. The CDR3 runs to 15 residues.

The rearrangement joins TRBV4-1 to TRBJ1-6, with D tentatively TRBD1 (5 bases). With 4 bases removed from V and 7 bases from J, the gap between germline ends came to 17 bases. CDR1 is MGHRA, CDR2 YSYEKL, per germline. The CDR3 has 16 amino acids. This CDR3 reads CASSRYSRETNSPLHF. In DNA, the CDR3 is TGCGCCAGCAGCCGGTACTCCAGGGAAACCAATTCACCCCTCCACTTT.